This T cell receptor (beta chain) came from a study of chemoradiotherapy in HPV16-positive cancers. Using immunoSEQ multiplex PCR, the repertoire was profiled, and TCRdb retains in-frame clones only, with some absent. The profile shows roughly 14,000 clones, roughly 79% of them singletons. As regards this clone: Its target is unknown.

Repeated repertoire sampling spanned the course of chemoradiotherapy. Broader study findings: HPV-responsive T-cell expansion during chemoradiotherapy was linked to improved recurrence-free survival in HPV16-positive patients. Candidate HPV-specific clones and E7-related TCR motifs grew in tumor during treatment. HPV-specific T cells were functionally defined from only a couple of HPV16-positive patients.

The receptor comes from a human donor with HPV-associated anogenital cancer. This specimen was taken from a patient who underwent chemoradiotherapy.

For the CDR3, the DNA is TGTGCCAGTAGGGCGCGGGGGGGACTAGGCGATGAGCAGTTCTTC. Its translation: CASRARGGLGDEQFF. This rearrangement joins TRBV19 to TRBJ2-1; 9 nucleotides line up with TRBD2. Germline assignment: CDR1 LNHDA and CDR2 SQIVND (reference sequence). V lost 6 bases, J lost 8 bases, and 11 bases stayed unmatched. This CDR3 has 15 amino acids. The whole variable domain, filled in from reference TRBV19 and TRBJ2-1, reads DGGITQSPKYLFRKEGQNVTLSCEQNLNHDAMYWYRQDPGQGLRLIYYSQIVNDFQKGDIAEGYSVSREKKESFPLTVTSAQKNPTAFYLCASRARGGLGDEQFFGPGTRLTVL.